Listed below are T cell receptor beta chains from one sample, sequenced in a study of brain T cells in children with intractable seizures. Profiled with immunoSEQ multiplex PCR; TCRdb holds only in-frame clones, not every one. The table includes about 340,000 clones, roughly 92% detected once. Sequencing used peripheral blood, obtained more than 4 months after surgery. These receptors originate from a boy younger than two with tuberous sclerosis and intractable seizures. The CDR3 runs from the conserved cysteine through the conserved F or W.

j_gene | v_gene | CDR3aa
TRBJ2-7 | TRBV4-1 | CASSQVSGGHEQYF
TRBJ2-3 | TRBV7-9 | CASSLGLAGGVDTQYF
TRBJ1-2 | TRBV15 | CATSRVLTMGANYGYTF
TRBJ1-1 | TRBV4-1 | CASSHRQNTEAFF
TRBJ2-7 | TRBV20-1 | CSASPGGGGYEQYF
TRBJ1-5 | TRBV24-1 | CATGGPGHDQPQHF
TRBJ1-2 | TRBV24-1 | CATNKGENYGYTF
TRBJ1-3 | TRBV19 | CASSFISAGNTIYF
TRBJ1-1 | TRBV14 | CTSSQVLGTPYTEAFF
TRBJ1-1 | TRBV19 | CASRTDRGDMNTEAFF
TRBJ2-1 | TRBV27 | CASTTIAGGEYEQFF
TRBJ2-2 | TRBV4-2 | CASGRLGPGELFF
TRBJ2-2 | TRBV7-9 | CASSLELTGELFF
TRBJ1-4 | TRBV12-3/TRBV12-4 | CASSLNNNEKLFF
TRBJ1-1 | TRBV5-1 | CASSLVPGTTEAFF
TRBJ2-2 | TRBV19 | CASSIDRMPGTGELFF
TRBJ2-2 | TRBV5-6 | CASSLGPANTGELFF
TRBJ2-1 | TRBV7-6 | CASSLLGTPANEQFF
TRBJ1-1 | TRBV7-8 | CASSKVSGEAFF
TRBJ2-1 | TRBV6-5 | CASRVDYRNNEQFF
TRBJ2-1 | TRBV4-1 | CASSQDGEVYNEQFF
TRBJ1-6 | TRBV19 | CASSMAGYNSPLHF
TRBJ2-7 | TRBV28 | CASSLLDRRYFNF
TRBJ2-7 | TRBV11-2 | CASSETSGSYEQYF
TRBJ2-5 | TRBV30 | CAFSGGDRPETQYF
TRBJ2-1 | TRBV7-9 | CASSPSSWDEQFF
TRBJ2-7 | TRBV7-9 | CASSPQASYEQYF
TRBJ1-2 | TRBV6-5 | CASILAGRDYGYTF
TRBJ1-4 | TRBV5-8 | CASSFQGIATNEKLFF
TRBJ2-2 | TRBV5-6 | CASSLAGGGGELFF
TRBJ1-4 | TRBV14 | CASSQFPLMGPLVNEKLFF
TRBJ1-1 | TRBV19 | CASSIMQVATEAFF
TRBJ2-7 | TRBV7-6 | CASSLHLGGQVYEQYF
TRBJ2-1 | TRBV11-2 | CASSLQGQLGEQFF
TRBJ1-2 | TRBV7-9 | CASSLWGPLDGYTF
TRBJ1-6 | TRBV20-1 | CSASRGGARNNSPLHF
TRBJ2-1 | TRBV14 | CASSPAAAIEQFF
TRBJ1-1 | TRBV7-3 | CASSLMSGKRTEAFF
TRBJ2-7 | TRBV5-6 | CASSLEGYEQYF
TRBJ2-7 | TRBV18 | CASSPEIDRGNEQYF
TRBJ2-1 | TRBV24-1 | CATSDLGGYNEQFF
TRBJ1-6 | TRBV13 | CASSSLQGGPYNSPLHF
TRBJ2-5 | TRBV11-3 | CASRTRGGGEETQYF
TRBJ2-5 | TRBV19 | CASSIGRGEGEETQYF
TRBJ1-3 | TRBV9 | CASSVSGSGNTIYF
TRBJ2-3 | TRBV4-1 | CASSSGRDRPTDTQYF
TRBJ2-1 | TRBV27 | CASSFGGVNEQFF
TRBJ2-7 | TRBV7-9 | CASSLGTRSALYEQYF
TRBJ1-5 | TRBV18 | CASSPLRVDQPQHF
TRBJ2-3 | TRBV12-3/TRBV12-4 | CASSLAFTDTQYF
TRBJ1-1 | TRBV27 | CASSARELGEAFF
TRBJ1-3 | TRBV7-8 | CASSRNWRGDGAGNTIYF
TRBJ1-1 | TRBV18 | CASSRRLPGHRNTEAFF
TRBJ1-1 | TRBV12-3/TRBV12-4 | CASGFRSATEAFF
TRBJ2-7 | TRBV6-6 | CARLHRSSYEQYF
TRBJ2-5 | TRBV19 | CASSPQGRWETQYF